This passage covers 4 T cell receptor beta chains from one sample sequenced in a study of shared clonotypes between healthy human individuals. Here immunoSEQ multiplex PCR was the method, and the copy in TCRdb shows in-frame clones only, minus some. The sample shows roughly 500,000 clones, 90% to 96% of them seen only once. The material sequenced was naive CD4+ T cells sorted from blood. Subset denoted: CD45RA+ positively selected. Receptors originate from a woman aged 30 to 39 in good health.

CDR3 nucleotides: TGTGCCAGCAGTTCCCGGACCTACAAAAACATTCAGTACTTC. It translates to CASSSRTYKNIQYF. This rearrangement joins TRBV27 to TRBJ2-4; D is unclear. The CDR3 consists of 14 residues. In germline, CDR1 is MNHEY, CDR2 SMNVEV (reference sequence). Between the trimmed V and J ends, which lost 4 bases and 3 bases, there was a span of 10 bases.

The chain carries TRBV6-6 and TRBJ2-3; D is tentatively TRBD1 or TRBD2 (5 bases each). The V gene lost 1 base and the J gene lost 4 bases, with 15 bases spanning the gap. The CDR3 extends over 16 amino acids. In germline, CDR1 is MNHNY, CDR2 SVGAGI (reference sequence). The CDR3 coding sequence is TGTGCCAGCAGTTACTTAGTGGTTGGGGGTCCAGATACGCAGTATTTT. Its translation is CASSYLVVGGPDTQYF.

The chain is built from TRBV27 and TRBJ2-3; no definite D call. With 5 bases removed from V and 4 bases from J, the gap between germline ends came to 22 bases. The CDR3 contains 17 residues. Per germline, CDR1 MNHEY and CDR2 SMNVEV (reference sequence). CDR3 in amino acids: CASSPTGPPNPPDTQYF. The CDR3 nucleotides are TGTGCCAGCAGTCCGACCGGGCCCCCGAACCCCCCAGATACGCAGTATTTT.

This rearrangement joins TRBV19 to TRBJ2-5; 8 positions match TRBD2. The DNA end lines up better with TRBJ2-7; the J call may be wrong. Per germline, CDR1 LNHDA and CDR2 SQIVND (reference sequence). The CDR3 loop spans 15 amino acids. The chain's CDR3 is CASSSSGGSSYEQYF. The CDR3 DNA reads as TGTGCCAGTAGTTCAAGCGGGGGAAGCTCCTACGAGCAGTACTTC.